The 11 T cell receptor beta chains below come from one sample, sequenced in a study of blood T cell repertoires in COVID-19. Assay: immunoSEQ multiplex PCR; the TCRdb copy retains only in-frame clones and omits some. The sample includes around 220,000 clones, about 83% of them seen just once. The specimen was PBMCs or T cells enriched from blood (not recorded which). All receptors come from a woman in her forties who had recovered from COVID-19.

The gene calls are TRBV5-1 and TRBJ1-4; no firm D call. V lost 2 bases and J lost 5, with 7 bases in between. Germline CDR1 is SGHRS and CDR2 is YFSETQ. CDR3 length: 13 residues. CDR3 sequence: CASSFRGNEKLFF. The CDR3 DNA reads TGCGCCAGCAGCTTCAGAGGGAATGAAAAACTGTTTTTT.

This clone was counted once. The CDR3 coding sequence is TGTGCCAGCAGCCGGGGTGAAAAACTGTTTTTT. Its protein is CASSRGEKLFF. This sequence joins TRBV6-6 and TRBJ1-4, with unresolved D. This CDR3 spans 11 amino acids. V was pared by 6 bases and J by 7 bases, with 6 bases between. In germline, CDR1 is MNHNY, CDR2 SVGAGI (reference sequence).

The J gene is TRBJ1-1, the V gene TRBV5-1; 8 bases are shared with TRBD1. V dropped 2 bases and J dropped 1; count of bases not matched to a gene: 4. Germline-derived CDR1 and CDR2 are SGHRS and YFSETQ. CDR3 length: 15 amino acids. CDR3 in amino acids: CASSFAGTGNTEAFF. The CDR3 DNA follows: TGCGCCAGCAGCTTTGCCGGGACAGGGAACACTGAAGCTTTCTTT.

V and J are TRBV2 and TRBJ1-6; TRBD1 aligns across 7 bases. The V gene end was trimmed by 1 base and the J gene end by 6 bases; junction bases not matched to a gene: 6. Per the germline V gene, CDR1 is SNHLY and CDR2 is FYNNEI. This CDR3 has 16 residues. CDR3 loop: CASSEEGAPSNSPLHF. The CDR3 nucleotides are TGTGCCAGCAGTGAAGAGGGGGCGCCTAGTAATTCACCCCTCCACTTT.

The chain is built from TRBV21-1 and TRBJ2-2; the table assigns TRBD1, which was not confirmed against the DNA. TRBV21-1 is recorded as a pseudogene. The CDR3 runs 15 residues. The CDR3 here is CASSKKDRLTGELFF. In nucleotides, the CDR3 is TGTGCCAGCAGCAAAAAAGACAGATTAACCGGGGAGCTGTTTTTT.

This rearrangement joins TRBV15 to TRBJ2-3; 12 bases map to TRBD2. Germline values: CDR1 LNHNV, CDR2 YYDKDF (reference sequence). This CDR3 region has 20 residues. V gave up 5 bases and J gave up 2 bases; unmatched junction bases: 17. CDR3 sequence: CATSFGRLAGGPSHTDTQYF. The CDR3 DNA is TGTGCCACCAGCTTCGGGCGGCTAGCGGGAGGGCCTTCCCACACAGATACGCAGTATTTT.

This clone occurred once. The V and J genes are TRBV7-9 and TRBJ1-3; 8 bases agree with TRBD1. The CDR3 has 16 amino acids. The germline gives CDR1 SEHNR, CDR2 FQNEAQ (reference sequence). Trimming removed 3 bases from V and 3 bases from J; junction bases left unmatched: 7. CDR3 sequence: CASSLTTGALGNTIYF. CDR3 nucleotide sequence: TGTGCCAGCAGCTTGACGACAGGGGCTCTTGGAAACACCATATATTTT.

This chain links TRBV23-1 with TRBJ2-1, with 8 bases lining up with TRBD2. TRBV23-1 carries the ORF label, with uncertain function. Trimming removed 4 bases from V and 7 bases from J; junction bases left unmatched: 15. The CDR3 extends over 17 amino acids. CDR3 in amino acids: CASSPSASGRAGNEQFF. The DNA for the CDR3 is TGCGCCAGCAGTCCGTCAGCCTCCGGGAGGGCTGGTAATGAGCAGTTCTTC.

Written as DNA, the CDR3 is TGTGCCAGCAGTTTATCTTCGGGAGGGTGGAGGGGGAACTATGGCTACACCTTC. It codes for CASSLSSGGWRGNYGYTF. The chain is built from TRBV28 and TRBJ1-2; possibly TRBD1 for D (6 bases). In germline, CDR1 is MDHEN, CDR2 SYDVKM. This CDR3 is 18 amino acids long. V lost 1 base to trimming and J lost 2 bases, with 20 bases between them.

The gene calls are TRBV14 and TRBJ1-3; no definite D call. The V gene's germline CDR1 is SGHDN and CDR2 FVKESK. The CDR3 length is 11 residues. V was clipped by 6 bases and J by 4 bases, with 4 bases between them. The CDR3 bases are TGTGCCAGCAGTGCGGGAAACACCATATATTTT. It specifies CASSAGNTIYF.

The chain combines TRBV7-6 with TRBJ1-2, with 12 bases aligning to TRBD1. Trimming cost V 3 bases and J 8 bases; bases outside gene matches: 4. From germline, CDR1 is SGHVS and CDR2 FNYEAQ. The CDR3 loop spans 14 amino acids. The CDR3 sequence is CASSLGQGAVGYTF. The CDR3 bases are TGTGCCAGCAGCTTGGGACAGGGGGCTGTAGGCTACACCTTC.